This TCR beta chain stems from a study of blood T cells in healthy people across ages. Findings of the study overall: Estimates based on one million T cells were treated as lower bounds.

PCR was performed a second time for about 7 to 12 cycles using a sample-barcoded 5' primer and a J-beta primer mix. Samples each returned at least 2.5 million CDR3-containing paired-end reads. TCRdb used MiXCR to reprocess the 5' RACE reads, holding one entry per CDR3 protein. The sample has 1.5 million to 2 million distinct CDR3 sequences, roughly 43% seen once. Isolation of PBMCs gave at least 7 million cells per sample. CDR1 and CDR2 from the germline V gene are SGHVS and FQNEAQ. The CDR3 length is 16 residues. With respect to this clonotype: Its antigen is as yet unknown. At one end, the junction sequence differs from germline, possibly due to a read error.

The receptor comes from a human donor in good health. The gene calls are TRBV7-8 and TRBJ1-5, with D perhaps TRBD1 (6 bases). The specimen was blood. CDR3 DNA: TGTACCAGCAGCTTAATGCCGGGACACACGGATCAGCCCCAGCATTTT. It translates to CTSSLMPGHTDQPQHF.